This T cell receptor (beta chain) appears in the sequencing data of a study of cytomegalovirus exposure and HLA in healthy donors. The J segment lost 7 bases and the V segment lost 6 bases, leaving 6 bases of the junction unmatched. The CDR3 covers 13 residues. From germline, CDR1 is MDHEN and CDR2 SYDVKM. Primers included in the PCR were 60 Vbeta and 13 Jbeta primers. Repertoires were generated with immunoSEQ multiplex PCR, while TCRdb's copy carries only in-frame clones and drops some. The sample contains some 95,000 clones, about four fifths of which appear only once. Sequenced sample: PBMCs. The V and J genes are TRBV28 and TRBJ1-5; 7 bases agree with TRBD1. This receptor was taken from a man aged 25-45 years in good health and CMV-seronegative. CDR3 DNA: TGTGCCAGCAGGGGACAGTCTTCACAGCCCCAGCATTTT. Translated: CASRGQSSQPQHF.